The entry below gives a single T cell receptor (beta chain) sequence along with its context. No antigen is known for it. Clones were read by immunoSEQ multiplex PCR, and TCRdb kept only the in-frame ones, dropping some. The table records 46,000 or so clones, 70% to 80% of them present only once. These data originate in a study of T cell responses to AZD1222 COVID-19 vaccine. Trimming at V came to 4 bases and at J to 1 base, leaving 7 bases not matched to a gene. The CDR3 spans 16 residues. Germline V CDR1 and CDR2: SGHRS, YFSETQ. Notes on the study in general: CD4 TCRs associated with vaccination spanned spike, dominating at 160-218 and 743-854.

The sequence came from an adult in good health. Specimen: peripheral blood, collected on day 0 of AZD1222 vaccination. The chain has TRBV5-1 and TRBJ2-3; TRBD2 agrees at 9 bases. CDR3 in DNA: TGCGCCAGCAGCGACGCCCGGACTAGCGGCACAGATACGCAGTATTTT. It encodes CASSDARTSGTDTQYF.